The clone carrying this T cell receptor (beta chain) was detected a few times. Its antigen remains unknown. No conserved phenylalanine or tryptophan ends this CDR3, so it is likely a read error. Researchers generated TCR beta cDNA from roughly 510 ng of total RNA, relying on a constant-region primer. Slightly modified ARM-PCR served as the procedure for the TCR beta libraries. These libraries came from three rounds of nested multiplex PCR. Forward primers for TRBV1-TRBV30 and a C-beta reverse primer served the first two PCR rounds, at about 11 cycles each. TCRdb called the multiplex PCR reads again in MiXCR, with one record for every CDR3 protein. The repertoire holds 44,000 or so distinct CDR3 sequences, about two thirds seen once, with over 25% in the top ten. The data belong to a study of tumor-infiltrating lymphocytes in primary liver carcinoma. Extraction of RNA together with DNA used roughly 19-32 mg of unsorted bulk tissue.

The germline CDR1 and CDR2 sequences are MNHEY and SVGAGI. The V and J ends lost 2 bases and 2 bases respectively, with 13 bases between them. This CDR3 has 15 amino acids. Study-level points and caveats: Tumor-blood pairs (like tumor-adjacent pairs) overlapped less than tumor region pairs did. Blood fell significantly below tumors in its top-250-clone fraction (p = 0.039).

This chain uses TRBV6-5 with TRBJ2-7; possibly TRBD1 or TRBD2 for D (5 bases each). This clonotype was sampled from a man aged 35-49 years with primary liver carcinoma and hepatitis B virus infection. The sequencing sample was made of liver tumor tissue from sampling region 5. As for subset: tumor region T5, tumor centre. The CDR3 here is CASSYGGGGAYEQYL. DNA of the CDR3: TGTGCCAGCAGTTACGGGGGTGGGGGAGCCTACGAGCAGTACCTC.